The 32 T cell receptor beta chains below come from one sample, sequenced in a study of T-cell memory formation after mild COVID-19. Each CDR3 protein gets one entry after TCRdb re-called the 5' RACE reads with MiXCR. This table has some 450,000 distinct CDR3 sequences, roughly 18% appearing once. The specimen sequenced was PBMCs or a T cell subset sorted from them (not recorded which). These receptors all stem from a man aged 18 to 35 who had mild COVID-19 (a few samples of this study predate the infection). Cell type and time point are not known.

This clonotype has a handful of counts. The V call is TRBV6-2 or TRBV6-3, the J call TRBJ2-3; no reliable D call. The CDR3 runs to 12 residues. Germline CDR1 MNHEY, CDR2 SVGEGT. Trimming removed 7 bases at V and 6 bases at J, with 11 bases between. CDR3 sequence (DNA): TGTGCCAGCACCTACTCTCTCGATACGCAGTATTTT. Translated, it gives CASTYSLDTQYF.

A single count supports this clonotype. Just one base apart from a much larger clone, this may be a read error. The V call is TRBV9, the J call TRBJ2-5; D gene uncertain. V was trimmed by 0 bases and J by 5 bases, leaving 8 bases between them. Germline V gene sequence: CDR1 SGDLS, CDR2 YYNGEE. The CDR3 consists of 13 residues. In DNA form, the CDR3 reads TGTGCCAGCAGCGTAGGGGCCCACGAGACCCAGTACTTC. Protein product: CASSVGAHETQYF.

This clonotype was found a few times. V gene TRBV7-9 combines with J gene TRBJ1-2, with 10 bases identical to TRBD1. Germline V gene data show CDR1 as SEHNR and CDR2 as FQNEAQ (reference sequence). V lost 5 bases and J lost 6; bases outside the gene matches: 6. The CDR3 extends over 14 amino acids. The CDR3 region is CASSRGTGDNGYTF. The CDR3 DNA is TGTGCCAGCAGCAGGGGGACAGGGGATAATGGCTACACCTTC.

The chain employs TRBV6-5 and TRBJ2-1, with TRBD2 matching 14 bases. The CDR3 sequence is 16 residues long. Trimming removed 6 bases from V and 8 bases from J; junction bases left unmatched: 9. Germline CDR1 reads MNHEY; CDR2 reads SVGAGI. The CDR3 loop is CASSPRGLAGVDEQFF. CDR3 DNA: TGTGCCAGCAGCCCCAGGGGACTAGCGGGGGTGGATGAGCAGTTCTTC.

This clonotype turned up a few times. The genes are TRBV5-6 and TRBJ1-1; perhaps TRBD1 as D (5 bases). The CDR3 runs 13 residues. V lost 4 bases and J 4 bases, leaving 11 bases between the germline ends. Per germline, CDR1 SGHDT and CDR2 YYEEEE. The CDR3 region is CASSGGGGTEAFF. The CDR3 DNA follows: TGTGCCAGCAGCGGGGGTGGGGGCACTGAAGCTTTCTTT.

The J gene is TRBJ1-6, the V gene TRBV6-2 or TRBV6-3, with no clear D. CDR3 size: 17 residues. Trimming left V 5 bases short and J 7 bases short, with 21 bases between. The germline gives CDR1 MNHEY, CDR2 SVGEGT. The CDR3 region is CASSRTPRTEWNSPLHF. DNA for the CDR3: TGTGCCAGCAGTCGAACCCCCCGGACGGAGTGGAATTCACCCCTCCACTTT.

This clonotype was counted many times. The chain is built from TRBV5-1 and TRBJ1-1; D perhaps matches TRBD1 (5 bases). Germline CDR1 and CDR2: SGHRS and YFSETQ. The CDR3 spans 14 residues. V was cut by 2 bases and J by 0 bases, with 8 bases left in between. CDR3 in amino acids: CASSLQVVNTEAFF. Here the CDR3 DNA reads TGCGCCAGCAGCTTACAGGTTGTGAACACTGAAGCTTTCTTT.

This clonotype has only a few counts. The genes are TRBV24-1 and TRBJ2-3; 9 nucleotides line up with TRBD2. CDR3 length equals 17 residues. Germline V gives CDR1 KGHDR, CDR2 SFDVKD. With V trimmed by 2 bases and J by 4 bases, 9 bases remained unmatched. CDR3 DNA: TGTGCCACCAGTGATTCGATAGCGGGGGTGAAGGCAGATACGCAGTATTTT. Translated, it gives CATSDSIAGVKADTQYF.

CDR3 DNA: TGTGCCAGCAGTGGTCCAGGGGCAGGGAGTGGGGCCAACGTCCTGACTTTC. Protein sequence: CASSGPGAGSGANVLTF. The chain joins TRBV6-1 to TRBJ2-6, with D possibly TRBD1 on 6 matching bases. Germline V gene data show CDR1 as MNHNS and CDR2 as SASEGT. The CDR3 loop spans 17 amino acids. V gave up 4 bases and J gave up 3 bases, with 16 bases separating them.

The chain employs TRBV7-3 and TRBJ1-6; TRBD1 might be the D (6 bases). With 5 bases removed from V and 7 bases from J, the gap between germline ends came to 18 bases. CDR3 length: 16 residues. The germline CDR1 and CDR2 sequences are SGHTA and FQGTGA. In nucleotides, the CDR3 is TGTGCCAGCAGCAGTCAGGGGCCACTCACAAATTCACCCCTCCACTTT. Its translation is CASSSQGPLTNSPLHF.

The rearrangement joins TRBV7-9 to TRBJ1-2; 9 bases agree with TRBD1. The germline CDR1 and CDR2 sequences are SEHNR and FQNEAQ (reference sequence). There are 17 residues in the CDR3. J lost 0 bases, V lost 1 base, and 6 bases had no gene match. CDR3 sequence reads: CASSLELGQGSNYGYTF. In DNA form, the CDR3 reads TGTGCCAGCAGCTTAGAATTGGGACAGGGATCTAACTATGGCTACACCTTC.

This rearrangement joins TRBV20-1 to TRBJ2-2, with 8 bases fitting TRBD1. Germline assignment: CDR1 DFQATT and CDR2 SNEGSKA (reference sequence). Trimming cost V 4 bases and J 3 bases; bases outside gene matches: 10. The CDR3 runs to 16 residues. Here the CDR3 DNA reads TGCAGTGCTAAAAATCCAGGGGGCTCTCACACCGGGGAGCTGTTTTTT. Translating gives CSAKNPGGSHTGELFF.

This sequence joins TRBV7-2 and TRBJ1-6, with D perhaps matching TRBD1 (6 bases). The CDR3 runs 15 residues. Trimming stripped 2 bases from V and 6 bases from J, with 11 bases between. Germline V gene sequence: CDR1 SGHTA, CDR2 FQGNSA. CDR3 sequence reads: CASSLQGLGNSPLHF. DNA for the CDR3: TGTGCCAGCAGCTTACAGGGGCTGGGTAATTCACCCCTCCACTTT.

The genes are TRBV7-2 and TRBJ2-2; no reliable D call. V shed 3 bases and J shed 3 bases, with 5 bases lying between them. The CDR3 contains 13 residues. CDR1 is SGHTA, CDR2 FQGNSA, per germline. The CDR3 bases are TGTGCCAGCAGCTTCTACGACACCGGGGAGCTGTTTTTT. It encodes CASSFYDTGELFF.

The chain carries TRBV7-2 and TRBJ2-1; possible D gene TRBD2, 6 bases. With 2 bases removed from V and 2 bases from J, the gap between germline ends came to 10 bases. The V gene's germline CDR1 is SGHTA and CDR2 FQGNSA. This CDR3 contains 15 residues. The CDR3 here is CASSLRRGTYNEQFF. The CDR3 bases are TGTGCCAGCAGCTTAAGACGGGGGACCTACAATGAGCAGTTCTTC. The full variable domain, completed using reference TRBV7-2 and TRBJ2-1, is GAGVSQSPSNKVTEKGKDVELRCDPISGHTALYWYRQSLGQGLEFLIYFQGNSAPDKSGLPSDRFSAERTGGSVSTLTIQRTQQEDSAVYLCASSLRRGTYNEQFFGPGTRLTVL.

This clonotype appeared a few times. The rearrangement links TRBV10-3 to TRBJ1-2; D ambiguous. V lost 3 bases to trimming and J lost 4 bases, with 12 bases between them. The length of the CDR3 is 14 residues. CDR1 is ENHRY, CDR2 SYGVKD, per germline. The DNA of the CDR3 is TGTGCCATCAGTGAACCCAACCCCGTCTATGGCTACACCTTC. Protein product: CAISEPNPVYGYTF.

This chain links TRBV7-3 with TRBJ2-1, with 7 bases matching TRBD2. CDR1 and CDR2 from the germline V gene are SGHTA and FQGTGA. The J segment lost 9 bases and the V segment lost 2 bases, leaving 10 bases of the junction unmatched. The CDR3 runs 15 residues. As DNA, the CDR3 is TGTGCCAGCAGCTTAGGGGCCAGCGGGACGAGTGAGCAGTTCTTC. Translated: CASSLGASGTSEQFF.

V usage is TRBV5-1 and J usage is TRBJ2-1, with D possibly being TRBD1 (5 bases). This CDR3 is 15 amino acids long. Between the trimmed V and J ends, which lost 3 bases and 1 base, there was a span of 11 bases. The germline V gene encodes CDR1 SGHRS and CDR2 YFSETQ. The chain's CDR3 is CASSSSQVSYNEQFF. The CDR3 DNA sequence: TGCGCCAGCAGCTCCTCACAGGTTTCCTACAATGAGCAGTTCTTC.

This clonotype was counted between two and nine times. The DNA for the CDR3 is TGTGCCAGCAGTTACTCGGGGAACTACGAGCAGTACTTC. The encoded protein is CASSYSGNYEQYF. The chain recombines TRBV6-6 with TRBJ2-7; D is undetermined. Per the germline V gene, CDR1 is MNHNY and CDR2 is SVGAGI (reference sequence). The V gene lost 0 bases and the J gene lost 3 bases, with 6 bases spanning the gap. CDR3 length equals 13 residues.

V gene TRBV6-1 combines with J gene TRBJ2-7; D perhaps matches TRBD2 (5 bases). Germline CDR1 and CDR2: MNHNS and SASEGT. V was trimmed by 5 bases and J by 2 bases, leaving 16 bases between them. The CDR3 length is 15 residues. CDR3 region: CASSSQLGVTYEQYF. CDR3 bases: TGTGCCAGCAGTTCCCAGCTCGGGGTCACCTACGAGCAGTACTTC.

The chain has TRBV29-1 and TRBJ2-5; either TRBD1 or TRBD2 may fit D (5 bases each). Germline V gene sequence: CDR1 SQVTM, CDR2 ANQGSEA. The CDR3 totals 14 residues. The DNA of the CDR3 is TGCACTGCCCGACTCATCCGTGGGGGAGAGACCCAGTACTTC. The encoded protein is CTARLIRGGETQYF.

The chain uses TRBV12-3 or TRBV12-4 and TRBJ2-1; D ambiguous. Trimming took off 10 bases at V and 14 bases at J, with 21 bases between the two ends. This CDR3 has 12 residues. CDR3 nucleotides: TGTGCCACCCCGGGTGAGGTGTCCCCTAAGTTCTTC. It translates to CATPGEVSPKFF.

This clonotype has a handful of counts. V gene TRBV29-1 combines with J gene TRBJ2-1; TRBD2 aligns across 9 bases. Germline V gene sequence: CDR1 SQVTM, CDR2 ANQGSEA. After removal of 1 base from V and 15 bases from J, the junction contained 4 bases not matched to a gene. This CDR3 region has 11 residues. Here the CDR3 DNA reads TGCAGCGTTGAAGGGCGGGGGGGGCTGTTCTTC. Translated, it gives CSVEGRGGLFF.

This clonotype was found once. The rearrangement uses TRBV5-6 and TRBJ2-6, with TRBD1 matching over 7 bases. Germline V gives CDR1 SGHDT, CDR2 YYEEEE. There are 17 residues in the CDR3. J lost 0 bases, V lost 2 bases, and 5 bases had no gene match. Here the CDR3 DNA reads TGTGCCAGCAGCTTCGGGACAGAAGTCTCTGGGGCCAACGTCCTGACTTTC. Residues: CASSFGTEVSGANVLTF.

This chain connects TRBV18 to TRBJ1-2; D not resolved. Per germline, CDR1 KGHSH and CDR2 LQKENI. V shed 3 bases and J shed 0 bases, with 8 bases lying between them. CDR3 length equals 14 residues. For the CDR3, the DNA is TGTGCCAGCTCACCCGAAATCTCTAACTATGGCTACACCTTC. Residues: CASSPEISNYGYTF.

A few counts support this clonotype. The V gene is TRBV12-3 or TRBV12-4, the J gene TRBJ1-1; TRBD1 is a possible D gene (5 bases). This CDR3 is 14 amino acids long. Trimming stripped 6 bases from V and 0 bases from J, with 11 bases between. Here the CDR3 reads CASRVRDLNTEAFF. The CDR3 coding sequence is TGTGCCAGCAGGGTTCGGGACTTGAACACTGAAGCTTTCTTT.

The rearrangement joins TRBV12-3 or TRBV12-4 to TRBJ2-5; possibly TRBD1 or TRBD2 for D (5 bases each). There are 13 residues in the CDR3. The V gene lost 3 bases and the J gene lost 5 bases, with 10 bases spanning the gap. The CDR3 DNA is TGTGCCAGCAGTTTCGCTGAGGGGGAGACCCAGTACTTC. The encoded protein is CASSFAEGETQYF.

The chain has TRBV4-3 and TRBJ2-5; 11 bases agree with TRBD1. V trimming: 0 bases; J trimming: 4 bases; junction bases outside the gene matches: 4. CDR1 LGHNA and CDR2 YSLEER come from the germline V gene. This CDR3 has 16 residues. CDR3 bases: TGCGCCAGCAGCCAAGAGTGGACAGGGGGCGGAGAGACCCAGTACTTC. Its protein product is CASSQEWTGGGETQYF.

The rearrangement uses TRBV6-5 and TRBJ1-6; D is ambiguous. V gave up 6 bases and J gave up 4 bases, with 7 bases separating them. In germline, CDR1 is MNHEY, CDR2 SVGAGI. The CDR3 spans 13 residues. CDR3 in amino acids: CASSVRYNSPLHF. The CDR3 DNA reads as TGTGCCAGCAGCGTTAGATATAATTCACCCCTCCACTTT.

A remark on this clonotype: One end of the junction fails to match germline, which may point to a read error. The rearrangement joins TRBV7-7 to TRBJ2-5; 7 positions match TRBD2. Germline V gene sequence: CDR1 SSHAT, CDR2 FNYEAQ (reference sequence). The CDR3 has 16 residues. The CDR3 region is CASSIASASGQETQYF. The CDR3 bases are TGTGCCAGCAGCATAGCATCGGCTAGCGGCCAAGAGACCCAGTACTTC.

Here the CDR3 reads CASTLRDSPYGYTF. The CDR3 DNA sequence: TGTGCCAGCACCCTCCGGGACAGCCCCTATGGCTACACCTTC. This chain connects TRBV5-5 to TRBJ1-2, with 7 nucleotides matching TRBD1. The germline V gene encodes CDR1 SGHKS and CDR2 YYEKEE (reference sequence). This CDR3 has 14 residues. V dropped 6 bases and J dropped 4; count of bases not matched to a gene: 9.

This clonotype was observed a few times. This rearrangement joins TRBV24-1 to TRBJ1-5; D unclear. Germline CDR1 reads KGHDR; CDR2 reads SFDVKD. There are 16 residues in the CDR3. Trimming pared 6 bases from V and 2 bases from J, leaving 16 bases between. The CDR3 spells CATSPRGSEGNQPQHF. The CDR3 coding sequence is TGTGCCACCAGTCCGCGAGGTTCCGAGGGCAATCAGCCCCAGCATTTT.